A selection of T cell receptor beta chains follows, all from one sample in a study of TIL therapy for anti-PD-1-resistant metastatic lung cancer. Some clones are missing from TCRdb's copy, which holds only in-frame ones; the method was immunoSEQ multiplex PCR. The data hold approximately 50,000 clones, with more than 80% observed a single time. Sequencing used blood, obtained at baseline. The source is a person between 25 and 79 years old with non-small cell lung cancer. CDR3s include the opening cysteine and the closing phenylalanine or tryptophan. A D gene is named only where the DNA matches it firmly. Only part of the rows carry a size: once, few, many, or a class if the clone is expanded.

V: TRBV5-1; D: TRBD1; J: TRBJ1-3; size: .; DNA: TGCGCCAGCAGCTCCGGGACAGGAGGAAACACCATATATTTT; CDR3: CASSSGTGGNTIYF
V: TRBV5-5; D: .; J: TRBJ2-7; size: once; DNA: TGTGCCAGCAGGATAGTGGGAGACTACGAGCAGTACTTC; CDR3: CASRIVGDYEQYF
V: TRBV3-1/TRBV3-2; D: TRBD1; J: TRBJ1-5; size: .; DNA: TGTGCCAGCAGCCGCGGACAGGGGAATCAGCCCCAGCATTTT; CDR3: CASSRGQGNQPQHF
V: TRBV27; D: .; J: TRBJ1-1; size: medium-sized; DNA: TGTGCCAGCAGTTTGAGGGGTGGGAACACTGAAGCTTTCTTT; CDR3: CASSLRGGNTEAFF
V: TRBV4-3; D: .; J: TRBJ2-3; size: once; DNA: TGCGCCAGCAGCCAAGATTACCGGGCGGCAGATACGCAGTATTTT; CDR3: CASSQDYRAADTQYF
V: TRBV24-1; D: TRBD1; J: TRBJ2-7; size: .; DNA: TGTGCCACCAGTGACACTTCAGGGGGTAGCTCCTACGAGCAGTACTTC; CDR3: CATSDTSGGSSYEQYF
V: TRBV28; D: .; J: TRBJ2-7; size: .; DNA: TGTGCCAGCAGTTTCTTAAGCTCCTACGAGCAGTACTTC; CDR3: CASSFLSSYEQYF
V: TRBV12-3/TRBV12-4; D: .; J: TRBJ2-7; size: .; DNA: TGTGCCAGCAGTTTATGGTACGAGCAGTACTTC; CDR3: CASSLWYEQYF
V: TRBV11-3; D: TRBD2; J: TRBJ2-1; size: .; DNA: TGTGCCAGCAGCCGAGCGGGGGGGAATGAGCAGTTCTTC; CDR3: CASSRAGGNEQFF
V: TRBV6-1; D: TRBD2; J: TRBJ2-1; size: .; DNA: TGTGCCAGCAGTGACCTAGCGGGAGCCTACAATGAGCAGTTCTTC; CDR3: CASSDLAGAYNEQFF
V: TRBV18; D: TRBD1; J: TRBJ2-7; size: .; DNA: TGTGCCAGCTCCTCCAAGGGGGCAGTCCCCTACGAGCAGTACTTC; CDR3: CASSSKGAVPYEQYF
V: TRBV6-5; D: .; J: TRBJ1-4; size: .; DNA: TGTGCCAGCAGTTTACAGGGCAGTAGGAATGAAAAACTGTTTTTT; CDR3: CASSLQGSRNEKLFF
V: TRBV5-1; D: TRBD1; J: TRBJ1-6; size: .; DNA: TGCGCCAGCAGCCTGGGACAGGGGAATTCACCCCTCCACTTT; CDR3: CASSLGQGNSPLHF
V: TRBV28; D: TRBD1; J: TRBJ1-4; size: .; DNA: TGTGCCAGCACCGGACAGGGGCGGGCAACTAATGAAAAACTGTTTTTT; CDR3: CASTGQGRATNEKLFF
V: TRBV28; D: .; J: TRBJ1-2; size: .; DNA: TGTGCCAGCAGCCCCGGGACTTGGGGGGGAGGCTACACCTTC; CDR3: CASSPGTWGGGYTF
V: TRBV6-5; D: TRBD1; J: TRBJ2-5; size: .; DNA: TGTGCCAGCAGCTGGGACAGGGCCCTCCAAGAGACCCAGTACTTC; CDR3: CASSWDRALQETQYF
V: TRBV28; D: .; J: TRBJ2-2; size: once; DNA: TGTGCCAGCAGTCCCGGAATATACGAGCTGTTTTTT; CDR3: CASSPGIYELFF
V: TRBV7-9; D: .; J: TRBJ2-2; size: few; DNA: TGTGCCAGCAGCTTCCGCAGAAACACCGGGGAGCTGTTTTTT; CDR3: CASSFRRNTGELFF
V: TRBV5-4; D: TRBD2; J: TRBJ2-3; size: .; DNA: TGTGCCAGCAGGCGACTAGCGGGGAACCAGGGCACAGATACGCAGTATTTT; CDR3: CASRRLAGNQGTDTQYF
V: TRBV15; D: .; J: TRBJ1-6; size: .; DNA: TGTGCCACCAGCAGAGATGGCCGCGGGTCGGGGAATTCACCCCTCCACTTT; CDR3: CATSRDGRGSGNSPLHF
V: TRBV4-3; D: TRBD2; J: TRBJ2-4; size: .; DNA: TGCGCCAGCAGCCAAGATTGGCTAGCGGGGGCCGTAGCCAAAAACATTCAGTACTTC; CDR3: CASSQDWLAGAVAKNIQYF
V: TRBV28; D: TRBD1; J: TRBJ1-6; size: .; DNA: TGTGCCAGCAGCACAAACCGGGACAGCTCACCCCTCCACTTT; CDR3: CASSTNRDSSPLHF
V: TRBV3-1/TRBV3-2; D: .; J: TRBJ2-3; size: .; DNA: TGTGCCAGCAGGGCGGCGGGCCTCACTAGCACAGATACGCAGTATTTT; CDR3: CASRAAGLTSTDTQYF
V: TRBV6-5; D: .; J: TRBJ2-1; size: .; DNA: TGTGCCAGCAGCGGACCGAGAGCCCATGAGCAGTTCTTC; CDR3: CASSGPRAHEQFF
V: TRBV4-2; D: .; J: TRBJ2-2; size: few; DNA: TGTGCCAGCAGCCTTCAGGCCGGGGAGCTGTTTTTT; CDR3: CASSLQAGELFF
V: TRBV20-1; D: TRBD2; J: TRBJ2-5; size: .; DNA: TGCAGTGCTAGTATATTTGGGACTAGCGAAGAGACCCAGTACTTC; CDR3: CSASIFGTSEETQYF
V: TRBV5-4; D: TRBD1; J: TRBJ2-7; size: .; DNA: TGTGCCAGCAAGAGGGACAGAGCCTCCTACGAGCAGTACTTC; CDR3: CASKRDRASYEQYF
V: TRBV6-6; D: .; J: TRBJ2-7; size: few; DNA: TGTGCCACCATGTGGGGATGGGAGCAGTACTTC; CDR3: CATMWGWEQYF
V: TRBV7-2; D: .; J: TRBJ2-3; size: .; DNA: TGTGCCAGCAGGGGTCTAGGGGGTGTCGTTACGCAGTATTTT; CDR3: CASRGLGGVVTQYF
V: TRBV5-6; D: .; J: TRBJ1-5; size: .; DNA: TGTGCCAGCAGCCAAGGACAGCGAGAGCCCCAGCATTTT; CDR3: CASSQGQREPQHF
V: TRBV28; D: .; J: TRBJ2-1; size: few; DNA: TGTGCCAGCAGTTTGGTGGGAGACCAAAATGAGCAGTTCTTC; CDR3: CASSLVGDQNEQFF
V: TRBV4-1; D: TRBD2; J: TRBJ2-7; size: .; DNA: TGCGCCAGCAGCCAAGTGGCGGGAGGGCCCTACGAGCAGTACTTC; CDR3: CASSQVAGGPYEQYF
V: TRBV10-3; D: .; J: TRBJ2-5; size: .; DNA: TGTGCCATCAGTGCGGGACTCCAAGAGACCCAGTACTTC; CDR3: CAISAGLQETQYF
V: TRBV30; D: TRBD2; J: TRBJ2-3; size: .; DNA: TGTGCCTGGACCCCTGCAGCGGGGGGCACAGATACGCAGTATTTT; CDR3: CAWTPAAGGTDTQYF
V: TRBV5-6; D: .; J: TRBJ2-1; size: .; DNA: TGTGCCAGCAGTCCCGGTCCCGGGAATGAGCAGTTCTTC; CDR3: CASSPGPGNEQFF
V: TRBV5-1; D: .; J: TRBJ2-2; size: .; DNA: TGCGCCAGCAGCAGAGGGTTCACGGACACCGGGGAGCTGTTTTTT; CDR3: CASSRGFTDTGELFF
V: TRBV9; D: TRBD2; J: TRBJ2-5; size: .; DNA: TGTGCCAGCAGCGTCGGGACTAGCGGGAGCCCGTACCAAGAGACCCAGTACTTC; CDR3: CASSVGTSGSPYQETQYF
V: TRBV28; D: TRBD2; J: TRBJ2-1; size: .; DNA: TGTGCCAGCAGTTCCGGGGGGGGCTCCTACAATGAGCAGTTCTTC; CDR3: CASSSGGGSYNEQFF
V: TRBV24-1; D: .; J: TRBJ1-3; size: .; DNA: TGTGCCACCAGTGTCCCTGGGCCGAGCTCTGGAAACACCATATATTTT; CDR3: CATSVPGPSSGNTIYF
V: TRBV30; D: .; J: TRBJ2-3; size: .; DNA: TGTGCCTGGAGTGCGGGACTTTGGGGAGATACGCAGTATTTT; CDR3: CAWSAGLWGDTQYF